A single sample gave rise to the 22 T cell receptor beta chains below, sequenced in a study of CD4+ T cells in melanoma. Clones were sequenced by immunoSEQ multiplex PCR, and TCRdb holds only the in-frame ones, with some missing. The sample holds roughly 19,000 clones, about three quarters seen once. These receptor sequences come from a human donor with melanoma.

The rearrangement joins TRBV10-3 to TRBJ2-1; D perhaps matches TRBD2 (7 bases). The V gene lost 3 bases and the J gene lost 8 bases, with 14 bases spanning the gap. Germline CDR1 reads ENHRY; CDR2 reads SYGVKD. This CDR3 comprises 14 residues. The CDR3, as DNA: TGTGCCATCAGTGATGGAGGGGGGGCCTATGAGCAGTTCTTC. The encoded protein is CAISDGGGAYEQFF.

This clone has only one observation. V and J are TRBV30 and TRBJ2-7, with D maybe TRBD2 (5 bases). The CDR3 is made up of 12 amino acids. Germline V gives CDR1 GTSNPN, CDR2 SVGIG (reference sequence). The V end was cut by 1 base, the J end by 5 bases, with 9 bases between. In nucleotides, the CDR3 is TGTGCCTGGAGTGGAGGGCTCCACGAGCAGTACTTC. Its translation is CAWSGGLHEQYF. The whole variable domain, remainder taken from reference TRBV30 and TRBJ2-7, is SQTIHQWPATLVQPVGSPLSLECTVEGTSNPNLYWYRQAAGRGLQLLFYSVGIGQISSEVPQNLSASRPQDRQFILSSKKLLLSDSGFYLCAWSGGLHEQYFGPGTRLTVT.

V usage is TRBV9 and J usage is TRBJ2-2; maybe TRBD1 (6 bases). Germline-derived CDR1 and CDR2 are SGDLS and YYNGEE. V was clipped by 2 bases and J by 8 bases, with 7 bases between them. The CDR3 length is 12 residues. CDR3 bases: TGTGCCAGCAGCGTCGGGACAGGGGAGCTGTTTTTT. Translating gives CASSVGTGELFF.

This clone appeared a single time. The chain recombines TRBV6-1 with TRBJ2-4; D call uncertain. V lost 4 bases, J lost 10 bases, and 17 bases lay in between. The germline CDR1 and CDR2 sequences are MNHNS and SASEGT. CDR3 size: 14 residues. The CDR3 DNA reads TGTGCCAGCAGTGCACGAGCAGGCCCTCGGATTCAGTACTTC. Amino acids: CASSARAGPRIQYF.

The genes are TRBV6-1 and TRBJ2-1; D ambiguous. The CDR3 is 13 amino acids. Trimming removed 2 bases at V and 6 bases at J, with 8 bases between. Per the germline V gene, CDR1 is MNHNS and CDR2 is SASEGT. CDR3 region: CASSESEINEQFF. DNA of the CDR3: TGTGCCAGCAGTGAAAGCGAGATCAATGAGCAGTTCTTC.

The chain uses TRBV19 and TRBJ2-3; D gene uncertain. Germline V gene sequence: CDR1 LNHDA, CDR2 SQIVND (reference sequence). V was clipped by 5 bases and J by 3 bases, with 12 bases between them. The CDR3 runs to 14 residues. The CDR3 spells CASSPSQRTDTQYF. The CDR3 DNA reads TGTGCCAGTAGTCCGAGTCAACGAACAGATACGCAGTATTTT. The full variable domain, its missing parts supplied by reference TRBV19 and TRBJ2-3, is DGGITQSPKYLFRKEGQNVTLSCEQNLNHDAMYWYRQDPGQGLRLIYYSQIVNDFQKGDIAEGYSVSREKKESFPLTVTSAQKNPTAFYLCASSPSQRTDTQYFGPGTRLTVL.

V gene TRBV5-1 combines with J gene TRBJ1-6; 7 bases fit TRBD1. The germline gives CDR1 SGHRS, CDR2 YFSETQ. V shed 1 base, J shed 6 bases, and the junction held 7 bases outside the gene matches. The CDR3 sequence is 16 residues long. The CDR3 is CASSLIVRGPNSPLHF. The CDR3 DNA sequence: TGCGCCAGCAGCTTGATAGTTAGGGGGCCTAATTCACCCCTCCACTTT.

The chain couples TRBV19 to TRBJ2-4; 12 bases are a match to TRBD2. The CDR3 contains 20 residues. The V gene's germline CDR1 is LNHDA and CDR2 SQIVND (reference sequence). The V and J ends lost 5 bases and 3 bases, in that order; junction bases with no gene match: 17. This chain's CDR3 is CASSSISGLAGSHGKNIQYF. CDR3 nucleotides: TGTGCCAGTAGTTCGATTTCCGGACTAGCGGGGTCCCACGGCAAAAACATTCAGTACTTC. The variable domain in full, with the rest retrieved from reference TRBV19 and TRBJ2-4, is DGGITQSPKYLFRKEGQNVTLSCEQNLNHDAMYWYRQDPGQGLRLIYYSQIVNDFQKGDIAEGYSVSREKKESFPLTVTSAQKNPTAFYLCASSSISGLAGSHGKNIQYFGAGTRLSVL.

CDR3 DNA: TGTGCCTGGAGGGCCGACAGGTATAACACTGAAGCTTTCTTT. As protein: CAWRADRYNTEAFF. The chain recombines TRBV30 with TRBJ1-1; TRBD1 might be the D (6 bases). The ends were cut back, 3 bases at V and 2 bases at J, with 13 bases in the middle. The germline gives CDR1 GTSNPN, CDR2 SVGIG (reference sequence). The CDR3 is made up of 14 amino acids.

The table lists this clone with a few counts. V gene TRBV7-9 combines with J gene TRBJ2-2; D is ambiguous. V was cut by 6 bases and J by 6 bases, with 8 bases left in between. The germline gives CDR1 SEHNR, CDR2 FQNEAQ (reference sequence). This CDR3 is 12 amino acids long. The CDR3 coding sequence is TGTGCCAGCAGTTATAGGGCCGGGGAGCTGTTTTTT. Translated: CASSYRAGELFF.

V usage is TRBV29-1 and J usage is TRBJ1-2; 7 nucleotides match TRBD1. Germline loops: CDR1 SQVTM, CDR2 ANQGSEA. CDR3 length: 13 amino acids. V was clipped by 6 bases and J by 7 bases; unmatched bases: 11. CDR3: CSVDTGVVGGYTF. CDR3 DNA sequence: TGCAGCGTAGACACAGGGGTGGTAGGTGGCTACACCTTC.

A remark on this clone: One end of the junction does not line up with germline, which may come from a read error. The rearrangement uses TRBV6-6 and TRBJ1-1; tentatively, D is TRBD1 (5 bases). This CDR3 has 13 amino acids. Germline V gene lookup returns CDR1 MNHNY and CDR2 SVGAGI (reference sequence). The CDR3 here is CASSYASPGNQSF. CDR3 sequence (DNA): TGTGCCAGCAGTTACGCCTCCCCAGGGAATCAAAGCTTT.

This clone was counted only a few times. The rearrangement joins TRBV4-1 to TRBJ2-5; D ambiguous. Germline V gene sequence: CDR1 MGHRA, CDR2 YSYEKL. CDR3 length: 14 residues. The V end lost 1 base, the J end lost 5 bases, and 11 bases lay between the germline ends. The chain's CDR3 is CASSQAPTEETQYF. CDR3 nucleotide sequence: TGCGCCAGCAGCCAAGCCCCGACGGAGGAGACCCAGTACTTC.

This clone was counted a few times. The chain has TRBV7-6 and TRBJ2-7; 7 positions agree with TRBD1. Germline-derived CDR1 and CDR2 are SGHVS and FNYEAQ. The CDR3 extends over 15 amino acids. The V gene end was trimmed by 1 base and the J gene end by 1 base; junction bases not matched to a gene: 4. In DNA form, the CDR3 reads TGTGCCAGCAGCTTAGAGGACAGGCAATCCTACGAGCAGTACTTC. Amino acids: CASSLEDRQSYEQYF.

The rearrangement uses TRBV4-1 and TRBJ2-3, with D perhaps given as TRBD1 or TRBD2 (5 bases each). This CDR3 spans 16 amino acids. Germline assignment: CDR1 MGHRA and CDR2 YSYEKL. With 4 bases removed from V and 3 bases from J, the gap between germline ends came to 17 bases. The CDR3 DNA reads TGCGCCAGCAGCCCCCTCCAGGGACGACTGACAGATACGCAGTATTTT. The encoded protein is CASSPLQGRLTDTQYF.

V and J are TRBV2 and TRBJ2-3; the match to TRBD1 covers 8 bases. From germline, CDR1 is SNHLY and CDR2 FYNNEI. The CDR3 has 16 amino acids. The trim removed 5 bases at V and 3 bases at J, leaving 10 bases unmatched. For the CDR3, the DNA is TGTGCCAGCAGTACTGGACAGGGAATACGAACAGATACGCAGTATTTT. Translated: CASSTGQGIRTDTQYF.

The chain carries TRBV7-6 and TRBJ2-1; TRBD2 aligns across 12 bases. Germline values: CDR1 SGHVS, CDR2 FNYEAQ. The CDR3 consists of 15 residues. With 6 bases clipped from V and 7 bases from J, the junction kept 7 bases outside the gene matches. CDR3 amino acids: CASSYLAGGVNEQFF. In DNA form, the CDR3 reads TGTGCCAGCAGTTATCTAGCGGGGGGGGTAAATGAGCAGTTCTTC.

This chain connects TRBV19 to TRBJ2-1, with no clear D. CDR1 LNHDA and CDR2 SQIVND come from the germline V gene (reference sequence). The CDR3 runs to 15 residues. Trimming shortened V by 2 bases and J by 4 bases, and 12 bases separated the two germline ends. The CDR3 region has the DNA TGTGCCAGTAGTATAAAGAGACCCGGGTACAATGAGCAGTTCTTC. It specifies CASSIKRPGYNEQFF.

This clone was detected only a few times. J is TRBJ2-7 and V is TRBV6-5, with 10 bases that match TRBD1. Germline-derived CDR1 and CDR2 are MNHEY and SVGAGI. The CDR3 is made up of 15 amino acids. Trimming took 5 bases from V and 8 from J; bases not matched to a gene: 12. CDR3 amino acids: CASSNPGQGLVKQYF. The CDR3 nucleotides are TGTGCCAGCAGTAATCCGGGACAGGGGCTTGTAAAGCAGTACTTC.

V usage is TRBV30 and J usage is TRBJ2-5; possibly TRBD2 for D (5 bases). Germline assignment: CDR1 GTSNPN and CDR2 SVGIG (reference sequence). The ends were cut back, 1 base at V and 4 bases at J, with 16 bases in the middle. The CDR3 is made up of 15 amino acids. The CDR3 coding sequence is TGTGCCTGGAGTGAAAACCGAGGGTTGCGAGAGACCCAGTACTTC. It codes for CAWSENRGLRETQYF.

The V call is TRBV7-9, the J call TRBJ2-5; 9 bases align to TRBD2. V lost 5 bases to trimming and J lost 4 bases; unmatched junction nucleotides: 2. This CDR3 comprises 13 residues. Per the germline V gene, CDR1 is SEHNR and CDR2 is FQNEAQ (reference sequence). The CDR3 region has the DNA TGTGCCAGCAGCATGGGACTAGCAGAGACCCAGTACTTC. Its translation: CASSMGLAETQYF.

The chain carries TRBV2 and TRBJ1-3; TRBD1 might be the D (5 bases). The CDR3 has 19 amino acids. V lost 3 bases to trimming and J lost 2 bases, with 23 bases between them. Germline CDR1 is SNHLY and CDR2 is FYNNEI. CDR3 sequence (DNA): TGTGCCAGCAGTGATCCCTACCTCAGGGAAACCTCTACTGGAAACACCATATATTTT. It translates to CASSDPYLRETSTGNTIYF.